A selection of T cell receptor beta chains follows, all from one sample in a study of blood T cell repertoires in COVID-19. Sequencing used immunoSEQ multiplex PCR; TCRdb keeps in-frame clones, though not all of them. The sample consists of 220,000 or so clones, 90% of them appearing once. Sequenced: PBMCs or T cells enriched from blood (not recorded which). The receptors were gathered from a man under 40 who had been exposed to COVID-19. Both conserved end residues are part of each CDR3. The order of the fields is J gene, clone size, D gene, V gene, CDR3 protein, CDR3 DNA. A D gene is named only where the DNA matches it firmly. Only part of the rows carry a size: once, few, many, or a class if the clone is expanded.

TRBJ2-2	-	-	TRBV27	CASSWWAANTGELFF	TGTGCCAGCAGTTGGTGGGCAGCGAACACCGGGGAGCTGTTTTTT
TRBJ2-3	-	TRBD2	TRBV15	CATSRGSGGPDTQYF	TGTGCCACCAGCAGAGGTAGCGGGGGTCCGGATACGCAGTATTTT
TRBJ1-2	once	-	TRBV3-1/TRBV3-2	CASSQDWGGRANYGYTF	TGTGCCAGCAGCCAAGATTGGGGCGGGAGAGCTAACTATGGCTACACCTTC
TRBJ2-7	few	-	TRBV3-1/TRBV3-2	CASSQSVKLYEQYF	TGTGCCAGCAGCCAAAGTGTTAAACTCTACGAGCAGTACTTC
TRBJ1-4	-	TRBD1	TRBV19	CASSTTGVNEKLFF	TGTGCCAGTAGTACAACAGGGGTTAATGAAAAACTGTTTTTT
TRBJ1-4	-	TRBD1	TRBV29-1	CSASTGDDEKLFF	TGCAGCGCCTCCACAGGGGACGATGAAAAACTGTTTTTT
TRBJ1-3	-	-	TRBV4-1	CASSQGLSGNTIYF	TGCGCCAGCAGCCAAGGTCTCTCTGGAAACACCATATATTTT
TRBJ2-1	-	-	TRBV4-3	CASSQVDRDNEQFF	TGCGCCAGCAGCCAGGTGGACAGAGACAATGAGCAGTTCTTC
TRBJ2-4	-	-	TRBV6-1	CASSEGQGRDIQYF	TGTGCCAGCAGTGAAGGCCAGGGGCGGGACATTCAGTACTTC
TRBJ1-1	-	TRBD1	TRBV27	CASSRPTGGLILNTEAFF	TGTGCCAGCAGTCGCCCGACAGGGGGCTTGATCTTGAACACTGAAGCTTTCTTT
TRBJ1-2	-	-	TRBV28	CARKRDVLSRAGGVNGYTF	TGTGCCAGAAAAAGAGACGTACTGTCCCGCGCCGGGGGTGTCAATGGCTACACCTTC
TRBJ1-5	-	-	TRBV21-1	CASSISRQGAFSNQPQHF	TGTGCCAGCAGCATTTCCAGACAGGGGGCTTTTAGCAATCAGCCCCAGCATTTT
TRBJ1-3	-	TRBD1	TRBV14	CASSRGVRGLSGNTIYF	TGTGCCAGCAGCCGAGGGGTCAGGGGGCTCTCTGGAAACACCATATATTTT